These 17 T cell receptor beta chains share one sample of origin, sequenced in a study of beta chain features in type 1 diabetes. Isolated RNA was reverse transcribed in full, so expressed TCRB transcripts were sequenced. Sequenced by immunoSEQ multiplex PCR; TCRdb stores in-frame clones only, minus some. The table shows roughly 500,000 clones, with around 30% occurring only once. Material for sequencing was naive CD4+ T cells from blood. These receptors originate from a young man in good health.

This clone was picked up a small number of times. Written as DNA, the CDR3 is TGTGCCTGGGCGACAGGGCATTATCAGCCCCAGCATTTT. Its translation is CAWATGHYQPQHF. V gene TRBV30 combines with J gene TRBJ1-5; 7 bases align to TRBD1. CDR1 is GTSNPN and CDR2 is SVGIG in the germline V gene (reference sequence). The length of the CDR3 is 13 residues. V lost 5 bases, J lost 5 bases, and 6 bases stayed unmatched.

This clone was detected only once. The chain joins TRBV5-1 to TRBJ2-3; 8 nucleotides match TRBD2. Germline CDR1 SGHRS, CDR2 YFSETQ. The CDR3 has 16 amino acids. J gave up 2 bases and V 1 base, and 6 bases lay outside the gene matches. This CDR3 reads CASSLQGSGVTDTQYF. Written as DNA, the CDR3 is TGCGCCAGCAGCTTGCAAGGTAGCGGGGTCACAGATACGCAGTATTTT.

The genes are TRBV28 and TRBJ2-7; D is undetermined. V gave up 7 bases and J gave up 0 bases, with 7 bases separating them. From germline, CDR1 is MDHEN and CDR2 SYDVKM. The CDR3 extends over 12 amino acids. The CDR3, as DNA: TGTGCCAGCAACTGGGGCTCCTACGAGCAGTACTTC. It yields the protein CASNWGSYEQYF.

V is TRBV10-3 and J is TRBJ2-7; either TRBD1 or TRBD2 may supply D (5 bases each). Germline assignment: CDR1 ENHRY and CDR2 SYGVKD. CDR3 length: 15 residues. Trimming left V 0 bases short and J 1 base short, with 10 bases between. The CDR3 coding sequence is TGTGCCATCAGTGAGTCGGGGGACCGATCCTACGAGCAGTACTTC. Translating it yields CAISESGDRSYEQYF.

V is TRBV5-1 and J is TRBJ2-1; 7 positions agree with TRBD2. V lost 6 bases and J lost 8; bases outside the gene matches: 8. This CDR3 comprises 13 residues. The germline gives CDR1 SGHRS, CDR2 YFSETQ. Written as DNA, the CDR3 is TGCGCCAGCAAGAGGACTAGTCCCCATGAGCAGTTCTTC. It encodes CASKRTSPHEQFF.

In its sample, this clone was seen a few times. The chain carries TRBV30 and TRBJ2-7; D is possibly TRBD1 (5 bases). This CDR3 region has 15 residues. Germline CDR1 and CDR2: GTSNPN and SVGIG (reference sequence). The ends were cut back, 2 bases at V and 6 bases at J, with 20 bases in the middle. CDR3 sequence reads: CAWSFGQALSTEQYF. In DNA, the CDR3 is TGTGCCTGGAGTTTCGGACAAGCGTTGAGTACCGAGCAGTACTTC. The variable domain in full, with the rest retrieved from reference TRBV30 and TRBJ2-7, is SQTIHQWPATLVQPVGSPLSLECTVEGTSNPNLYWYRQAAGRGLQLLFYSVGIGQISSEVPQNLSASRPQDRQFILSSKKLLLSDSGFYLCAWSFGQALSTEQYFGPGTRLTVT.

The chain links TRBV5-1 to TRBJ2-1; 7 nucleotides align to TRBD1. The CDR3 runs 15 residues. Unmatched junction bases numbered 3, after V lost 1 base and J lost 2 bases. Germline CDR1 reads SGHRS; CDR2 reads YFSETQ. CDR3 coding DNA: TGCGCCAGCAGCTTGTTGGACAGGACCTACAATGAGCAGTTCTTC. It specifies CASSLLDRTYNEQFF.

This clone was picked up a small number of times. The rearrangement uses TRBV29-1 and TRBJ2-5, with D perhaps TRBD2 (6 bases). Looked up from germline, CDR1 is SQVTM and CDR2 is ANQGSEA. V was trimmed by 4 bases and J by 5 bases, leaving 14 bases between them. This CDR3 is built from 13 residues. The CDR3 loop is CSVVPGSFETQYF. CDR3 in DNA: TGCAGCGTTGTGCCCGGGAGTTTTGAGACCCAGTACTTC.

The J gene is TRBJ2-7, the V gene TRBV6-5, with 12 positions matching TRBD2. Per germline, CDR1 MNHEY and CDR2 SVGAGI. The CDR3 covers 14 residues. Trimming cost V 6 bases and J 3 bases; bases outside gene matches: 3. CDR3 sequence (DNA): TGTGCCAGCAGCCAACTAGCGGGAGGCTACGAGCAGTACTTC. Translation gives CASSQLAGGYEQYF.

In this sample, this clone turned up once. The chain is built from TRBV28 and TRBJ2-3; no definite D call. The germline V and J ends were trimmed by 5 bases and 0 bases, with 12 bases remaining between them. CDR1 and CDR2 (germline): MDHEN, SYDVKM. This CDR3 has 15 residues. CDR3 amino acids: CASSEASGSTDTQYF. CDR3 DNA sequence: TGTGCCAGCAGTGAGGCTTCGGGTAGCACAGATACGCAGTATTTT. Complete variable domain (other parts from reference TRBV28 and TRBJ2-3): DVKVTQSSRYLVKRTGEKVFLECVQDMDHENMFWYRQDPGLGLRLIYFSYDVKMKEKGDIPEGYSVSREKKERFSLILESASTNQTSMYLCASSEASGSTDTQYFGPGTRLTVL.

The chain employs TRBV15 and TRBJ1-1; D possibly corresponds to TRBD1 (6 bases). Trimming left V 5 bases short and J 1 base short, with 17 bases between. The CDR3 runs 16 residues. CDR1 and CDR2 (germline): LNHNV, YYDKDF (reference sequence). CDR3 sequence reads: CATSARPGHSNTEAFF. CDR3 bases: TGTGCCACCAGCGCACGACCGGGACACTCGAACACTGAAGCTTTCTTT.

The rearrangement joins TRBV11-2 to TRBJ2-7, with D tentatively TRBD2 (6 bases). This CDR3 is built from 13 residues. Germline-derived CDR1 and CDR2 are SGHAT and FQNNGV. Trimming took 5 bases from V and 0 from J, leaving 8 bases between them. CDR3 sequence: CASSRRDSYEQYF. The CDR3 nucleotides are TGTGCCAGCAGCCGGCGGGACTCCTACGAGCAGTACTTC. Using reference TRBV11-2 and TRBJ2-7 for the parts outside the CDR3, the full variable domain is EAGVAQSPRYKIIEKRQSVAFWCNPISGHATLYWYQQILGQGPKLLIQFQNNGVVDDSQLPKDRFSAERLKGVDSTLKIQPAKLEDSAVYLCASSRRDSYEQYFGPGTRLTVT.

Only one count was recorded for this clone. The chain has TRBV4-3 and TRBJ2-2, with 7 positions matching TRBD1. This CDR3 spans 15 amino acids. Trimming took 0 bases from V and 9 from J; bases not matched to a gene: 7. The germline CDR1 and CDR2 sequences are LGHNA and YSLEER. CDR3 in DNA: TGCGCCAGCAGCCAAGAGGTGAAGGGGGCCCGGGAGCTGTTTTTT. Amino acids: CASSQEVKGARELFF.

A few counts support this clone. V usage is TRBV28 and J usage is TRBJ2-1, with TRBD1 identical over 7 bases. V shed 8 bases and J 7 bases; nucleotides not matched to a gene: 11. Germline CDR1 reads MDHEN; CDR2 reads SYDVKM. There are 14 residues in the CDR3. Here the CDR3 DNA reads TGTGCCAGCGCGACAGGGATGCCTTTAAATGAGCAGTTCTTC. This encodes CASATGMPLNEQFF.

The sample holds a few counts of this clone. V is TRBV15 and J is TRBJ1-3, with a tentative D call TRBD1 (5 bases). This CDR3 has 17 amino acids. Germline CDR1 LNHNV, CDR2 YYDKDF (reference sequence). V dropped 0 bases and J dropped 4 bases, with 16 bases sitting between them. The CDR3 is CATSRDSGPEKGNTIYF. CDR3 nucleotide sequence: TGTGCCACCAGCAGAGATTCAGGGCCAGAGAAGGGAAACACCATATATTTT. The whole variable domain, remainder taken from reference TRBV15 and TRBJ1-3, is DAMVIQNPRYQVTQFGKPVTLSCSQTLNHNVMYWYQQKSSQAPKLLFHYYDKDFNNEADTPDNFQSRRPNTSFCFLDIRSPGLGDTAMYLCATSRDSGPEKGNTIYFGEGSWLTVV.

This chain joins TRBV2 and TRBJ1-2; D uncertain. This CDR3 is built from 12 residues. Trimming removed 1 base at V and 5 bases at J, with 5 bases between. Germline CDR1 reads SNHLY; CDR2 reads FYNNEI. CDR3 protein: CASSEGLYGYTF. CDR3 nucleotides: TGTGCCAGCAGTGAAGGGCTATATGGCTACACCTTC.

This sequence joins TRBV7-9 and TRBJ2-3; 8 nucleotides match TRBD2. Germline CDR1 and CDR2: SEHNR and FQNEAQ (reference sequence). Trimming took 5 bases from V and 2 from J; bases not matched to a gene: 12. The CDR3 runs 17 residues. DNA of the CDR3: TGTGCCAGCAGCGCCACGGGAGGACTAGCTAACACAGATACGCAGTATTTT. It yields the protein CASSATGGLANTDTQYF.